This TCR beta chain was identified during a study of spatial heterogeneity in lung cancer. At the level of the study: The donor population consisted of 72 patients with untreated, early-stage non-small cell lung cancer. Broader study findings: Ubiquitous expanded tumor TCRs surfaced in blood more at resection than they did at follow-up.

This clonotype was detected many times. What it recognizes is unknown. Via MiXCR, TCRdb re-called the 5' RACE reads, giving one row per CDR3 protein. The profile shows 110,000 or so distinct CDR3 sequences, 11% of them singletons. The CDR3 extends over 16 amino acids. V gave up 0 bases and J gave up 2 bases; unmatched junction bases: 5. Per germline, CDR1 KGHSH and CDR2 LQKENI. As for time point: blood at routine non-recurrence follow-up after resection. Unsorted whole RNA from tumor, nontumor lung or frozen PBMC underwent sequencing. V gene TRBV18 combines with J gene TRBJ2-3; 7 nucleotides match TRBD1. The specimen comprised PBMCs, sampled at follow-up. The clonotype comes from a female donor with early-stage non-small cell lung cancer. The CDR3 DNA follows: TGTGCCAGCTCACCACCGGTACAGGGGCCCACAGATACGCAGTATTTT. Translating it yields CASSPPVQGPTDTQYF.